This T cell receptor beta chain emerged from a study of T cells in Graves' hyperthyroidism and ophthalmopathy. The CDR3 is 15 residues long. The germline CDR1 and CDR2 sequences are SGHRS and YFSETQ. Between the trimmed V and J ends, which lost 1 base and 2 bases, there was a span of 7 bases. TCR beta CDR3 regions were amplified from RNA transcripts. The TCR CDR3 first-round RT-PCR relied on the HTBI primer set. MiXCR, run by TCRdb on the multiplex PCR reads, gives a single entry per CDR3 protein. In the table there are roughly 510,000 distinct CDR3 sequences, about 46% of which are singletons. This clonotype was observed many times.

The TCR was taken from an adult woman with Graves' disease, either hyperthyroidism or ophthalmopathy (not recorded which). The chain is built from TRBV5-1 and TRBJ2-6; D is uncertain. Sequences were obtained from peripheral blood or thyroid tissue (not recorded which). The CDR3 DNA is TGCGCCAGCAGCTTGCACTTGACTGGGGCCAACGTCCTGACTTTC. Translating gives CASSLHLTGANVLTF.